The 29 T cell receptor beta chains in this list originate from one sample, sequenced in a study of blood T cell repertoires in COVID-19. Here immunoSEQ multiplex PCR was the method, and the copy in TCRdb shows in-frame clones only, minus some. The sample includes about 200,000 clones, 80% to 90% of them seen just once. The sample comprised PBMCs or T cells enriched from blood (not recorded which). Every receptor here comes from a man aged 25 to 40 who had recovered from COVID-19.

This chain joins TRBV15 and TRBJ1-6; no definite D call. The germline CDR1 and CDR2 sequences are LNHNV and YYDKDF (reference sequence). V was clipped by 5 bases and J by 0 bases, with 11 bases between them. The CDR3 contains 16 residues. The CDR3 region is CATSVISSSYNSPLHF. The DNA for the CDR3 is TGTGCCACCAGCGTAATCTCGAGCTCCTATAATTCACCCCTCCACTTT.

This sequence joins TRBV7-8 and TRBJ2-2; 8 nucleotides align to TRBD2. Trimming removed 4 bases from V and 5 bases from J; junction bases left unmatched: 15. The CDR3 runs 18 residues. Germline CDR1 reads SGHVS; CDR2 reads FQNEAQ. CDR3: CASSSYGWRGDSTGELFF. The CDR3 bases are TGTGCCAGCAGCTCTTACGGGTGGCGGGGGGATTCGACCGGGGAGCTGTTTTTT.

This clone was seen once. J is TRBJ1-1 and V is TRBV10-1, with 9 bases matching TRBD1. This CDR3 comprises 16 residues. CDR1 and CDR2 (germline): WNHNN, SYGVQD (reference sequence). V was pared by 5 bases and J by 10 bases, with 17 bases of the junction left unmatched. In nucleotides, the CDR3 is TGCGCCAGCAGTTACCCCTATGATCGACAGGGGGAACCAGCTTTCTTT. Translating gives CASSYPYDRQGEPAFF.

The chain employs TRBV28 and TRBJ2-7, with 11 bases lining up with TRBD1. Losses at the gene ends were 6 bases for V and 5 bases for J; bases not matched to a gene: 6. CDR1 is MDHEN, CDR2 SYDVKM, per germline. The CDR3 is 14 residues long. The CDR3 protein is CASRLPGQGDEQYF. The CDR3, as DNA: TGTGCCAGCAGGTTACCGGGACAGGGGGACGAGCAGTACTTC.

This chain uses TRBV7-2 with TRBJ1-2; D uncertain. V lost 5 bases and J lost 8, with 15 bases in between. The CDR3 extends over 13 amino acids. Germline V CDR1 and CDR2: SGHTA, FQGNSA. CDR3 coding DNA: TGTGCCAGCAGCGTGAGTCCTATGTTAGGCTACACCTTC. This translates into CASSVSPMLGYTF.

The chain recombines TRBV4-3 with TRBJ1-6; 9 bases agree with TRBD1. The CDR3 totals 16 residues. Per germline, CDR1 LGHNA and CDR2 YSLEER. V lost 4 bases to trimming and J lost 4 bases; unmatched junction nucleotides: 5. The CDR3 region is CASSRGTGSYNSPLHF. CDR3 coding DNA: TGCGCCAGCAGCCGAGGGACAGGGAGTTATAATTCACCCCTCCACTTT.

The chain carries TRBV6-5 and TRBJ2-5; 8 bases agree with TRBD2. Germline CDR1 MNHEY, CDR2 SVGAGI. The CDR3 totals 14 residues. The ends lost 9 bases at V and 0 bases at J; junction bases unmatched: 6. CDR3 amino acids: CASAGGGYQETQYF. The CDR3 coding sequence is TGTGCCAGTGCCGGCGGGGGGTACCAAGAGACCCAGTACTTC.

The V call is TRBV7-2, the J call TRBJ2-1; TRBD2 agrees at 16 bases. The CDR3 length is 17 residues. The germline V gene has CDR1 SGHTA and CDR2 FQGNSA. J was trimmed by 8 bases and V by 1 base; bases with no gene match: 5. Written as DNA, the CDR3 is TGTGCCAGCAGCTTAGGGTTCGGGACTAGCGGGAGGGATGAGCAGTTCTTC. Its protein product is CASSLGFGTSGRDEQFF.

This chain links TRBV12-3 or TRBV12-4 with TRBJ1-5, with D maybe TRBD1 (5 bases). The CDR3 length is 13 residues. V lost 3 bases and J lost 5, with 8 bases in between. Here the CDR3 DNA reads TGTGCCAGCAGTTTTCAGGGTTATCAGCCCCAGCATTTT. As protein: CASSFQGYQPQHF.

The V call is TRBV29-1, the J call TRBJ2-4, with 10 bases aligning to TRBD2. Germline values: CDR1 SQVTM, CDR2 ANQGSEA. The trim removed 5 bases at V and 7 bases at J, leaving 11 bases unmatched. The CDR3 has 15 residues. The CDR3 sequence: CSVRGSGGPGNIQYF. The CDR3 DNA is TGCAGCGTTCGGGGTAGCGGGGGGCCGGGGAACATTCAGTACTTC.

The count of this clone is one. The chain links TRBV24-1 to TRBJ2-5; 8 bases align to TRBD1. With 10 bases clipped from V and 1 base from J, the junction kept 4 bases outside the gene matches. The germline V gene encodes CDR1 KGHDR and CDR2 SFDVKD. CDR3 length: 13 residues. This CDR3 is CATPQGAQETQYF. The CDR3 DNA reads TGTGCCACGCCGCAGGGGGCCCAAGAGACCCAGTACTTC.

The V gene is TRBV10-3, the J gene TRBJ2-4, with 12 bases fitting TRBD1. CDR1 and CDR2 (germline): ENHRY, SYGVKD. There are 15 residues in the CDR3. V shed 2 bases and J 6 bases; nucleotides not matched to a gene: 2. CDR3 in amino acids: CAISEGTGGGNIQYF. The CDR3 DNA sequence: TGTGCCATCAGTGAGGGGACAGGGGGCGGAAACATTCAGTACTTC.

J is TRBJ1-1 and V is TRBV6-2 or TRBV6-3, with 9 bases fitting TRBD1. The CDR3 consists of 15 residues. In germline, CDR1 is MNHEY, CDR2 SVGEGT. Trimming at V came to 5 bases and at J to 1 base, leaving 5 bases not matched to a gene. The CDR3 region has the DNA TGTGCCAGCAGTCCACAGGGGGCCTCGAACACTGAAGCTTTCTTT. Translating it yields CASSPQGASNTEAFF.

This sequence joins TRBV24-1 and TRBJ2-1; 9 nucleotides match TRBD2. The V gene end was trimmed by 0 bases and the J gene end by 2 bases; junction bases not matched to a gene: 10. The germline V gene has CDR1 KGHDR and CDR2 SFDVKD. CDR3 length: 19 residues. The CDR3 DNA follows: TGTGCCACCAGTGATTTGGACCCCACTGCTAGCGGGACCTACAATGAGCAGTTCTTC. Protein product: CATSDLDPTASGTYNEQFF.

The chain recombines TRBV5-4 with TRBJ1-6; 11 bases fit TRBD1. Trimming took 4 bases from V and 6 from J; bases not matched to a gene: 3. The germline V gene has CDR1 SGHNT and CDR2 YYREEE (reference sequence). CDR3 length: 15 residues. For the CDR3, the DNA is TGTGCCAGCAGCGGGACAGGGGGTCCTAATTCACCCCTCCACTTT. Protein: CASSGTGGPNSPLHF.

The chain has TRBV27 and TRBJ2-4, with D tentatively TRBD1 (6 bases). Germline CDR1 MNHEY, CDR2 SMNVEV (reference sequence). This CDR3 has 18 residues. The V end lost 4 bases, the J end lost 0 bases, and 19 bases lay between the germline ends. CDR3 nucleotide sequence: TGTGCCAGCAGTTCGACAGGAGCGAACCTCATAGCCAAAAACATTCAGTACTTC. This sequence encodes CASSSTGANLIAKNIQYF.

As concerns this clone: Other DNA variants within this sample encode the same CDR3. This chain uses TRBV4-3 with TRBJ2-7; TRBD2 agrees at 11 bases. Losses at the gene ends were 2 bases for V and 3 bases for J; bases not matched to a gene: 0. Germline lookup yields CDR1 LGHNA and CDR2 YSLEER. This CDR3 is built from 14 residues. CDR3 sequence reads: CASSQTSGSYEQYF. CDR3 in DNA: TGCGCCAGCAGCCAAACTAGCGGGAGCTACGAGCAGTACTTC.

This chain uses TRBV7-2 with TRBJ1-4; D is perhaps TRBD1 (5 bases). Germline V gene data show CDR1 as SGHTA and CDR2 as FQGNSA. Trimming stripped 0 bases from V and 11 bases from J, with 10 bases between. The CDR3 is 13 amino acids. In nucleotides, the CDR3 is TGTGCCAGCAGCTTAGCGCAAGGGGTGAAACTGTTTTTT. Amino acids: CASSLAQGVKLFF. Full variable domain (missing parts from reference TRBV7-2 and TRBJ1-4): GAGVSQSPSNKVTEKGKDVELRCDPISGHTALYWYRQSLGQGLEFLIYFQGNSAPDKSGLPSDRFSAERTGGSVSTLTIQRTQQEDSAVYLCASSLAQGVKLFFGSGTQLSVL.

Only a few counts were recorded for this clone. The chain has TRBV4-1 and TRBJ2-7; weak D call: TRBD2 (6 bases). Germline V gene data show CDR1 as MGHRA and CDR2 as YSYEKL. V was trimmed by 3 bases and J by 2 bases, leaving 11 bases between them. This CDR3 has 14 residues. The DNA for the CDR3 is TGCGCCAGCAGCCACATAGCGGAGCCCTACGAGCAGTACTTC. Translated, it gives CASSHIAEPYEQYF.

The genes are TRBV5-1 and TRBJ1-1; TRBD1 agrees at 7 bases. Trimming at V came to 1 base and at J to 1 base, leaving 1 base not matched to a gene. The CDR3 has 14 amino acids. Germline V CDR1 and CDR2: SGHRS, YFSETQ. The CDR3 sequence: CASSLTGANTEAFF. In nucleotides, the CDR3 is TGCGCCAGCAGCTTGACAGGGGCGAACACTGAAGCTTTCTTT.

This chain joins TRBV2 and TRBJ1-1; D may be TRBD1 (5 bases). Germline CDR1 reads SNHLY; CDR2 reads FYNNEI. The V gene lost 8 bases and the J gene lost 0 bases, with 19 bases spanning the gap. This CDR3 is built from 16 residues. The CDR3 nucleotides are TGTGCCAGCTGGCAGATAGGGGCCCCTTTGAACACTGAAGCTTTCTTT. Protein sequence: CASWQIGAPLNTEAFF.

V gene TRBV5-5 combines with J gene TRBJ1-2, with 9 bases identical to TRBD1. The CDR3 spans 15 residues. V shed 2 bases and J 3 bases; nucleotides not matched to a gene: 5. CDR1 is SGHKS, CDR2 YYEKEE, per germline (reference sequence). This CDR3 reads CASSLSQGADYGYTF. The DNA for the CDR3 is TGTGCCAGCAGCTTATCACAGGGGGCTGACTATGGCTACACCTTC. Full variable domain (missing parts from reference TRBV5-5 and TRBJ1-2): DAGVTQSPTHLIKTRGQQVTLRCSPISGHKSVSWYQQVLGQGPQFIFQYYEKEERGRGNFPDRFSARQFPNYSSELNVNALLLGDSALYLCASSLSQGADYGYTFGSGTRLTVV.

The chain carries TRBV5-4 and TRBJ2-7, with 10 nucleotides matching TRBD1. Germline-derived CDR1 and CDR2 are SGHNT and YYREEE (reference sequence). The V and J ends lost 4 bases and 2 bases, in that order; junction bases with no gene match: 9. This CDR3 comprises 16 residues. In DNA form, the CDR3 reads TGTGCCAGCAGCCCAACCCCCGGGACAGGGGCCTACGAGCAGTACTTC. It encodes CASSPTPGTGAYEQYF.

This chain connects TRBV19 to TRBJ2-7, with 12 positions matching TRBD2. The germline V gene has CDR1 LNHDA and CDR2 SQIVND (reference sequence). This CDR3 has 16 residues. V was clipped by 3 bases and J by 3 bases; unmatched bases: 6. CDR3 DNA: TGTGCCAGTAGTATTGGACTAGCGGGGTTTGGCTACGAGCAGTACTTC. Translated, it gives CASSIGLAGFGYEQYF. The complete variable domain, with remaining parts taken from reference TRBV19 and TRBJ2-7, reads DGGITQSPKYLFRKEGQNVTLSCEQNLNHDAMYWYRQDPGQGLRLIYYSQIVNDFQKGDIAEGYSVSREKKESFPLTVTSAQKNPTAFYLCASSIGLAGFGYEQYFGPGTRLTVT.

The chain uses TRBV7-9 and TRBJ1-6, with D possibly being TRBD1 (6 bases). Germline assignment: CDR1 SEHNR and CDR2 FQNEAQ (reference sequence). CDR3 length: 12 amino acids. V lost 5 bases to trimming and J lost 12 bases, with 11 bases between them. The CDR3 loop is CASSLQTGPLHF. CDR3 bases: TGTGCCAGCAGCCTTCAGACAGGACCCCTCCACTTT.

The chain recombines TRBV5-4 with TRBJ2-1, with 8 bases fitting TRBD2. Trimming took 4 bases from V and 7 from J; bases not matched to a gene: 7. The CDR3 is 14 amino acids. In germline, CDR1 is SGHNT, CDR2 YYREEE (reference sequence). CDR3 in amino acids: CASSLGLANNEQFF. The CDR3 nucleotides are TGTGCCAGCAGCCTAGGACTAGCTAATAATGAGCAGTTCTTC.

This clone has only a few counts. This sequence joins TRBV5-1 and TRBJ2-1; the D gene is possibly TRBD2 (5 bases). V gave up 1 base and J gave up 8 bases, with 10 bases separating them. The V gene's germline CDR1 is SGHRS and CDR2 YFSETQ. The CDR3 is made up of 13 amino acids. CDR3 loop: CASSLPWGDEQFF. The CDR3 coding sequence is TGCGCCAGCAGCTTGCCGTGGGGAGATGAGCAGTTCTTC.

V and J are TRBV4-1 and TRBJ2-1; no reliable D call. This CDR3 contains 13 residues. Trimming stripped 0 bases from V and 3 bases from J, with 3 bases between. Per the germline V gene, CDR1 is MGHRA and CDR2 is YSYEKL. Here the CDR3 DNA reads TGCGCCAGCAGCCAAGATCACTACAATGAGCAGTTCTTC. It encodes CASSQDHYNEQFF.

The chain couples TRBV19 to TRBJ1-5, with D maybe TRBD1 (6 bases). Germline V gene data show CDR1 as LNHDA and CDR2 as SQIVND (reference sequence). Trimming took 2 bases from V and 5 from J, leaving 16 bases between them. The CDR3 length is 16 residues. In DNA form, the CDR3 reads TGTGCCAGTAGTATACACGGGACACCCAGCGATCAGCCCCAGCATTTT. Amino acid sequence: CASSIHGTPSDQPQHF.